Listed here are 9 T cell receptor beta chains from one sample, sequenced in a study of T-cell reconstitution after alpha-beta-depleted transplantation in children. This sample's TCRbeta library carried unique molecular identifier barcodes. TCRdb re-called the PCR reads with MiXCR, one entry per CDR3 protein. The table has about 230,000 distinct CDR3 sequences, 9.7% seen once. This specimen was PBMCs from the stem cell graft donor, taken from the stem cell graft. These receptor sequences come from a human donor who donated a stem cell graft to a child with SCID.

The sample holds many counts of this clonotype. The V gene is TRBV28, the J gene TRBJ2-2, with 8 bases fitting TRBD2. The junction had 11 bases not matched to a gene; V was cut back by 6 bases and J by 2 bases. Germline loops: CDR1 MDHEN, CDR2 SYDVKM. The CDR3 extends over 17 amino acids. The CDR3 DNA sequence: TGTGCCAGCAGCCGGGGGGGACACCTCCTAAACACCGGGGAGCTGTTTTTT. It yields the protein CASSRGGHLLNTGELFF.

The table lists this clonotype with many counts. The CDR3 nucleotides are TGTGCCAGCAGTTTATCGGGACAAGGGAGGAGGGGCTACACCTTC. This encodes CASSLSGQGRRGYTF. The V and J genes are TRBV27 and TRBJ1-2; maybe TRBD1 (6 bases). This CDR3 spans 15 amino acids. The germline V gene encodes CDR1 MNHEY and CDR2 SMNVEV (reference sequence). The germline V and J ends were trimmed by 0 bases and 8 bases, with 16 bases remaining between them.

This clonotype was recorded many times. The chain couples TRBV20-1 to TRBJ2-1, with TRBD1 matching 9 bases. Trimming took 6 bases from V and 13 from J; bases not matched to a gene: 7. The CDR3 length is 11 residues. Germline CDR1 DFQATT, CDR2 SNEGSKA (reference sequence). In nucleotides, the CDR3 is TGCAGTGCCCGACAGGGGGTGTATCAGTTCTTC. This codes for CSARQGVYQFF.

The chain uses TRBV7-2 and TRBJ1-1, with a tentative D call TRBD1 (5 bases). V lost 1 base and J 4 bases, leaving 16 bases between the germline ends. The germline CDR1 and CDR2 sequences are SGHTA and FQGNSA. The CDR3 sequence is 16 residues long. CDR3 bases: TGTGCCAGCAGCTTAGTCTCGGGCAGGGATCGCACTGAAGCTTTCTTT. It encodes CASSLVSGRDRTEAFF.

This clonotype was detected many times. V is TRBV5-6 and J is TRBJ2-3; D is perhaps TRBD2 (5 bases). Per germline, CDR1 SGHDT and CDR2 YYEEEE. CDR3 length equals 13 residues. Trimming pared 0 bases from V and 5 bases from J, leaving 7 bases between. The CDR3 spells CASSLVGRDTQYF. In DNA form, the CDR3 reads TGTGCCAGCAGCTTGGTGGGGAGAGATACGCAGTATTTT.

This clonotype was found many times. The J gene is TRBJ1-3, the V gene TRBV7-8, with D uncertain. The CDR3 is 15 amino acids. Per germline, CDR1 SGHVS and CDR2 FQNEAQ. The V gene lost 5 bases and the J gene lost 4 bases, with 15 bases spanning the gap. CDR3 in DNA: TGTGCCAGCAGCCCCGTGGCGGGTCCCGGAAACACCATATATTTT. It encodes CASSPVAGPGNTIYF.

This clonotype was recorded many times. The rearrangement uses TRBV4-1 and TRBJ2-1; D is perhaps TRBD2 (6 bases). CDR3 size: 17 residues. V lost 1 base and J 0 bases, leaving 13 bases between the germline ends. Germline CDR1 is MGHRA and CDR2 is YSYEKL. CDR3 DNA sequence: TGCGCCAGCAGCCAAGGGGACTTCATAAGCTCCTACAATGAGCAGTTCTTC. It is translated as CASSQGDFISSYNEQFF.

This clonotype was seen ten or more times. V gene TRBV20-1 combines with J gene TRBJ2-1; weak D call: TRBD1 (5 bases). The CDR3 runs to 13 residues. Germline V gives CDR1 DFQATT, CDR2 SNEGSKA (reference sequence). Trimming left V 1 base short and J 10 bases short, with 14 bases between. The CDR3 coding sequence is TGCAGTGCTAGAGGGGCAGGGCCCTCGGAGCAGTTCTTC. This encodes CSARGAGPSEQFF.

This clonotype was counted at least ten times. The chain uses TRBV4-1 and TRBJ2-1; 7 bases are a match to TRBD1. The CDR3 contains 14 residues. Germline-derived CDR1 and CDR2 are MGHRA and YSYEKL. V shed 2 bases, J shed 9 bases, and the junction held 7 bases outside the gene matches. The CDR3 spells CASSQLTGAREQFF. The CDR3 DNA follows: TGCGCCAGCAGCCAACTCACAGGGGCGCGTGAGCAGTTCTTC.